Shown below are 2 T cell receptor beta chains from a single sample sequenced in a study of T cell repertoires in cytomegalovirus infection. In TCRdb, the reads were re-called with MiXCR into one record per CDR3 protein. The profile covers 210,000 or so distinct CDR3 sequences, with about 7% appearing a single time and roughly 6% taken by the ten largest. Sequencing was done on a sample of PBMCs. The receptors derive from a human donor in good health (CMV status not recorded). Some clones in this sample may be carry-over from other donors' samples.

There are many counts of this clonotype. The chain has TRBV7-9 and TRBJ1-1, with a possible D match to TRBD1 (5 bases). The CDR3 spans 15 residues. Trimming shortened V by 1 base and J by 1 base, and 10 bases separated the two germline ends. Germline values: CDR1 SEHNR, CDR2 FQNEAQ (reference sequence). The CDR3 nucleotides read TGTGCCAGCAGCTTAGGACGACAGAAGAACACTGAAGCTTTCTTT. This codes for CASSLGRQKNTEAFF.

There are many counts of this clonotype. V and J are TRBV20-1 and TRBJ2-3; a weak D match, TRBD1 (6 bases). CDR3 length: 14 residues. Germline values: CDR1 DFQATT, CDR2 SNEGSKA (reference sequence). V dropped 3 bases and J dropped 2 bases, with 12 bases sitting between them. CDR3 sequence reads: CSASQGPITDTQYF. CDR3 nucleotide sequence: TGCAGTGCTAGTCAGGGGCCAATCACAGATACGCAGTATTTT.